This T cell receptor beta chain was obtained from a study of blood T cell repertoires in COVID-19. Overall study: The study drew acute and convalescent COVID-19 samples from the United States, Italy and Spain. T cells, B-cell-depleted T cells, or PBMCs provided the cDNA or gDNA that served as material.

Original analysis: Amplifying reference gene primers gave estimates of nucleated cell counts. Only in-frame clones appear in the TCRdb table, and some are missing; sequencing was by immunoSEQ multiplex PCR. From that table come the V and J calls and clone size; the DNA was used to work out D and trimming. This sample has about 160,000 clones, with just under 85% found just once. CDR1 and CDR2 (germline): LNHDA, SQIVND (reference sequence). The CDR3 contains 12 residues. With V trimmed by 6 bases and J by 5 bases, 3 bases remained unmatched. This sequence joins TRBV19 and TRBJ1-2, with TRBD1 identical over 7 bases. The sequencing input was peripheral blood. The sequence was obtained from a woman of 80 years or more with acute or convalescent COVID-19. CDR3 coding DNA: TGTGCCAGTAGGACAGGGCCTTATGGCTACACCTTC. This translates into CASRTGPYGYTF.